Detailed here is one T cell receptor (beta chain). As yet, its antigen is unknown. The sample belongs to a study of shared clonotypes between healthy human individuals. Overall study findings and caveats: Despite large depth, rarefaction showed incomplete sorted-subset sequencing. Among donors, clonotype sharing was expected to be affected by sequencing depth. Generation probabilities of non-shared clonotypes were lower (relative to those shared by all four donors).

With 3 bases clipped from V and 1 base from J, the junction kept 16 bases outside the gene matches. Germline lookup yields CDR1 MDHEN and CDR2 SYDVKM. The CDR3 has 19 residues. Data came from immunoSEQ multiplex PCR; TCRdb stores just in-frame clones and leaves some out. Of about 1 million clones detected, around 82% appear once; the ten largest clones hold more than 0.45%. This clonotype originated in a man aged 18 to 30 in good health. Some clones in this sample may be carry-over from other donors' samples. The source material was memory CD4+ T cells from PBMCs. Regarding subset: CD45RA-negative fraction. The J gene is TRBJ2-3, the V gene TRBV28; 7 nucleotides line up with TRBD2. CDR3 bases: TGTGCCAGCAGTTTGGGACGCCCTAGCGGAGGGACTGGCACAGATACGCAGTATTTT. Translation: CASSLGRPSGGTGTDTQYF.